The 5 T cell receptor beta chains given below trace back to one sample, sequenced in a study of tumor-infiltrating lymphocytes in primary liver carcinoma. Germline DNA was also extracted, and blood RNA was taken from unsorted whole blood. The investigators made TCR beta cDNA from about 500 ng total RNA, using a constant-region primer. The TCR beta library was amplified through three nested multiplex PCR rounds in a modified ARM-PCR procedure. The opening two PCR rounds, nine to eleven cycles each, paired TRBV1-TRBV30 forward primers with a C-beta reverse primer. TCRdb reprocessed the multiplex PCR reads via MiXCR and lists one record per CDR3 protein. The sample contains 320,000 or so distinct CDR3 sequences, less than 75% of which appear only once. Sequenced input: peripheral blood. These receptors were collected from a man aged 40-55 years with primary liver carcinoma and hepatitis B virus infection.

Comments on this clonotype: One junction end disagrees with the germline gene, perhaps due to a read error. The genes are TRBV6-4 and TRBJ1-1; 7 positions match TRBD1. The germline CDR1 and CDR2 sequences are MRHNA and SNTAGT. There are 14 residues in the CDR3. The CDR3 sequence: CTSTLRQGSTEAFF. The CDR3 nucleotides read TGTACCAGCACCCTAAGACAGGGATCCACTGAAGCTTTCTTT.

V and J are TRBV6-1 and TRBJ2-7; TRBD1 matches at 7 bases. Trimming removed 10 bases from V and 6 bases from J; junction bases left unmatched: 15. The germline CDR1 and CDR2 sequences are MNHNS and SASEGT. This CDR3 comprises 14 residues. CDR3: CANSPVTGLVEQYF. The CDR3 DNA reads TGTGCCAACAGCCCCGTGACAGGGTTGGTCGAGCAGTACTTC.

On this clonotype: This could be a read error, since a much larger clone is one nucleotide away. This rearrangement joins TRBV29-1 to TRBJ2-7, with 7 bases lining up with TRBD2. In germline, CDR1 is SQVTM, CDR2 ANQGSEA. J gave up 5 bases and V 7 bases, and 14 bases lay outside the gene matches. The CDR3 contains 14 residues. The CDR3 nucleotides read TGCAGCGACCCGAGACTAGCCCAAGTCCACGAGCAGTACTTC. Its translation: CSDPRLAQVHEQYF.

This clonotype was detected only once. A much larger clone differs by one base, so this may be a read error. V is TRBV4-1 and J is TRBJ2-3; D is perhaps TRBD1 (5 bases). Germline V gives CDR1 MGHRA, CDR2 YSYEKL. This CDR3 is 15 amino acids long. CDR3 DNA sequence: TGCGCCATCAGCCAAGGGTCAGGGAACACAGATACGCAGTATTTT. This sequence encodes CAISQGSGNTDTQYF.

This clonotype was found a few times. Just one base apart from a much larger clone, this may be a read error. This chain joins TRBV29-1 and TRBJ2-7; unclear D gene. Deletions cut 8 bases from V and 3 bases from J, with 20 bases between. The CDR3 runs 14 residues. Germline V gene sequence: CDR1 SQVTM, CDR2 ANQGSEA. Here the CDR3 reads CSIRVDTWGYEQYF. CDR3 DNA: TGCAGCATACGAGTAGACACTTGGGGCTACGAGCAGTACTTC.